The 7 T cell receptor beta chains presented below share a single source sample, sequenced in a study of blood T cell repertoires in COVID-19. Assay used: immunoSEQ multiplex PCR; TCRdb lists only in-frame clones, some missing. Among around 230,000 clones listed, about 83% were seen once. The sequenced sample consisted of peripheral blood. The source is a woman aged 40 to 50 with active or convalescent COVID-19.

The J gene is TRBJ2-1, the V gene TRBV11-1; D unclear. The CDR3 contains 12 residues. Trimming removed 3 bases from V and 8 bases from J, with 8 bases in between. Germline CDR1 and CDR2: SGHAT and FQDESV (reference sequence). The CDR3 protein is CASSFPSYEQFF. In nucleotides, the CDR3 is TGTGCCAGCAGCTTCCCCAGTTATGAGCAGTTCTTC.

This chain joins TRBV19 and TRBJ2-1, with TRBD2 matching 11 bases. Germline V gene sequence: CDR1 LNHDA, CDR2 SQIVND (reference sequence). The trim removed 0 bases at V and 16 bases at J, leaving 11 bases unmatched. This CDR3 is 15 amino acids long. The CDR3 bases are TGTGCCAGTAGTATAGATTTCCCCCCTAGCGGGAGGAGTTTCTTC. It yields the protein CASSIDFPPSGRSFF.

A word on this clone: Additional DNA sequences in this sample encode the identical CDR3. The chain recombines TRBV30 with TRBJ1-3; TRBD1 matches at 8 bases. The CDR3 is 14 residues long. Germline loops: CDR1 GTSNPN, CDR2 SVGIG (reference sequence). V trimming: 3 bases; J trimming: 4 bases; junction bases outside the gene matches: 5. The CDR3 sequence: CAWSPGTGGNTIYF. The CDR3, as DNA: TGTGCCTGGAGCCCCGGGACAGGAGGAAACACCATATATTTT.

The table lists this clone with a few counts. This sequence joins TRBV6-1 and TRBJ2-3; 7 bases agree with TRBD1. The germline V gene encodes CDR1 MNHNS and CDR2 SASEGT. CDR3 size: 18 residues. After removal of 1 base from V and 6 bases from J, the junction contained 16 bases not matched to a gene. The CDR3 nucleotides are TGTGCCAGCAGTGAAGAAGTGTGGGACAGCATTTCATCCGATACGCAGTATTTT. Protein product: CASSEEVWDSISSDTQYF.

In its sample, this clone was seen once. As DNA, the CDR3 is TGTGCCAGCAGTTATGGGACAGGGGGCTCGGGAAACACCATATATTTT. It yields the protein CASSYGTGGSGNTIYF. The V call is TRBV6-5, the J call TRBJ1-3, with 12 bases matching TRBD1. CDR3 length equals 16 residues. V shed 3 bases, J shed 4 bases, and the junction held 4 bases outside the gene matches. Germline V CDR1 and CDR2: MNHEY, SVGAGI.

The chain couples TRBV28 to TRBJ2-7; TRBD2 matches at 7 bases. In germline, CDR1 is MDHEN, CDR2 SYDVKM. With V trimmed by 6 bases and J by 0 bases, 5 bases remained unmatched. CDR3 length equals 14 residues. CDR3 coding DNA: TGTGCCAGCAGCCCCGGGGGGTACTCCTACGAGCAGTACTTC. Amino acids: CASSPGGYSYEQYF. The complete variable domain, with remaining parts taken from reference TRBV28 and TRBJ2-7, reads DVKVTQSSRYLVKRTGEKVFLECVQDMDHENMFWYRQDPGLGLRLIYFSYDVKMKEKGDIPEGYSVSREKKERFSLILESASTNQTSMYLCASSPGGYSYEQYFGPGTRLTVT.

As to this clone: The junction does not match germline at one end; this may be a read error. The chain has TRBV24-1 and TRBJ1-6, with D hard to call. The CDR3 contains 14 residues. In germline, CDR1 is KGHDR, CDR2 SFDVKD. The CDR3 DNA is TGTGCCACCAGTGACGCTGGCCCAGATTCACCCCGCCACTTT. It encodes CATSDAGPDSPRHF.